A single sample is the source of the 7 T cell receptor beta chains below, sequenced in a study of blood T cells in healthy people across ages. The second PCR ran roughly 6 to 11 cycles with a sample-barcoded 5' primer and J-beta primers. TCRdb itself ran the 5' RACE reads through MiXCR, one entry per CDR3 protein. The sample records 1,500,000 or so distinct CDR3 sequences, roughly 64% being singletons. Sequences were obtained from blood. These receptor sequences come from a man aged 18 to 30 in good health.

The chain combines TRBV28 with TRBJ1-2; D uncertain. The germline CDR1 and CDR2 sequences are MDHEN and SYDVKM. Deletions cut 8 bases from V and 6 bases from J, with 13 bases between. CDR3 size: 12 residues. This chain's CDR3 is CASDSAGDGYTF. The CDR3 DNA reads as TGTGCCAGCGATTCCGCCGGTGATGGCTACACCTTC.

The chain employs TRBV4-1 and TRBJ1-3; 8 bases are shared with TRBD1. Trimming cost V 3 bases and J 2 bases; bases outside gene matches: 3. This CDR3 spans 15 amino acids. The germline gives CDR1 MGHRA, CDR2 YSYEKL. The DNA for the CDR3 is TGCGCCAGCAGCCAGACAGGGGACGCTGGAAACACCATATATTTT. It yields the protein CASSQTGDAGNTIYF.

This clonotype was counted only a few times. The rearrangement links TRBV4-2 to TRBJ1-1, with 7 positions matching TRBD1. The trim removed 0 bases at V and 4 bases at J, leaving 5 bases unmatched. The CDR3 loop spans 15 amino acids. CDR1 is LGHNA, CDR2 YNFKEQ, per germline. CDR3 residues: CASSQERQGGTEAFF. The CDR3 nucleotides are TGTGCCAGCAGCCAAGAGAGACAGGGAGGCACTGAAGCTTTCTTT.

This chain connects TRBV6-2 or TRBV6-3 to TRBJ1-1, with D possibly matching TRBD1 (6 bases). CDR3 length: 14 residues. The germline CDR1 and CDR2 sequences are MNHEY and SVGEGT. V was clipped by 2 bases and J by 5 bases, with 12 bases between them. CDR3 coding DNA: TGTGCCAGCAGTTACGGACAGTGGCTAACTGAAGCTTTCTTT. It translates to CASSYGQWLTEAFF.

The genes are TRBV6-6 and TRBJ1-4; D uncertain. CDR1 MNHNY and CDR2 SVGAGI come from the germline V gene (reference sequence). V lost 6 bases and J lost 6, with 11 bases in between. CDR3 length: 13 residues. CDR3 sequence reads: CASRIREYEKLFF. Written as DNA, the CDR3 is TGTGCCAGCAGAATCCGGGAATATGAAAAACTGTTTTTT.

This clonotype was seen a single time. V and J are TRBV12-3 or TRBV12-4 and TRBJ2-7, with 10 bases matching TRBD1. This CDR3 is built from 15 residues. The V segment lost 5 bases and the J segment 7 bases; nucleotides outside the gene matches: 11. The CDR3 protein is CASSPRTGGFREQYF. As DNA, the CDR3 is TGTGCCAGCAGTCCCCGGACAGGGGGTTTTAGGGAGCAGTACTTC.

This sequence joins TRBV29-1 and TRBJ1-2, with TRBD1 as a possible D gene (6 bases). The CDR3 is made up of 13 amino acids. V was cut by 4 bases and J by 8 bases, with 17 bases left in between. In germline, CDR1 is SQVTM, CDR2 ANQGSEA. CDR3 nucleotide sequence: TGCAGCGTTGTATGGCAGGGGCTGGCAGGCTACACCTTC. This gives the protein CSVVWQGLAGYTF.